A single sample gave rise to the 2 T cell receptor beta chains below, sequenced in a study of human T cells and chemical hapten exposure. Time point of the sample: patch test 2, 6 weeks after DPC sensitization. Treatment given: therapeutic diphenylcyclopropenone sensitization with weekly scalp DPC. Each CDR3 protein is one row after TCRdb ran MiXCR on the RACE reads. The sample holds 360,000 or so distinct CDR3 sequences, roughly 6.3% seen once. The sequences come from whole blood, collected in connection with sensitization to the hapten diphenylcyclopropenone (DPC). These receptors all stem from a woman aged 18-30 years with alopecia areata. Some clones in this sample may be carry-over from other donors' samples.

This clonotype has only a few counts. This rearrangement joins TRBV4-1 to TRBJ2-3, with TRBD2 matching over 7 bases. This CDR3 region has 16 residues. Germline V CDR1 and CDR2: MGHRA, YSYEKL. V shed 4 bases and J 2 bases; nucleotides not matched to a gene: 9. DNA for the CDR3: TGCGCCAGCAGCCCCGGTGGGAGGGGACTCACAGATACGCAGTATTTT. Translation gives CASSPGGRGLTDTQYF.

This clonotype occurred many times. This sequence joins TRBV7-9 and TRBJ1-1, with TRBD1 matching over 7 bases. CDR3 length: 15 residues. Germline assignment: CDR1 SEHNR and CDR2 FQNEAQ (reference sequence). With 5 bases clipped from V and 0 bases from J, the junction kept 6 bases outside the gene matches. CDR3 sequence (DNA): TGTGCCAGCAGCATACGGGACAGCGTGAACACTGAAGCTTTCTTT. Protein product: CASSIRDSVNTEAFF.